Listed below are T cell receptor beta chains from one sample, sequenced in a study of HIV-infected patients and healthy controls. Each CDR3 protein is one row after TCRdb ran MiXCR on the 5' RACE reads. Here the sample spans under 25,000 distinct CDR3 sequences, roughly 8.9% being singletons. Source material: blood. These receptors were collected from an adult in good health. Each CDR3 is given with its conserved first and last residue. The D gene is left open where the match is weak. The listing skips clone size in some rows; elsewhere it reads once, few, many or a size class.

CDR3aa | CDR3nt | d_gene | j_gene | abundance | v_gene
CASSSGTSSFNEQFF | TGTGCCAGCAGCTCCGGGACTAGTTCGTTCAATGAGCAGTTCTTC | TRBD2 | TRBJ2-1 | many | TRBV7-2
CATRGATLNYGYTF | TGTGCCACAAGAGGGGCCACCCTTAACTATGGCTACACCTTC | - | TRBJ1-2 | medium-sized | TRBV2
CASSQEGDLADEQFF | TGCGCCAGCAGCCAAGAGGGGGACTTAGCGGATGAGCAGTTCTTC | - | TRBJ2-1 | many | TRBV4-3
CASSFGGLETQYF | TGTGCCAGCAGCTTCGGGGGGTTAGAGACCCAGTACTTC | TRBD2 | TRBJ2-5 | - | TRBV5-4
CASSQDRLTETQYF | TGCGCCAGCAGCCAAGATAGGCTAACAGAGACCCAGTACTTC | - | TRBJ2-5 | medium-sized | TRBV4-1
CSAKSGAFSTDTQYF | TGCAGTGCTAAATCAGGGGCCTTCAGCACAGATACGCAGTATTTT | - | TRBJ2-3 | many | TRBV20-1
CASNPRDGPRSYEQYF | TGTGCCAGCAACCCCCGGGATGGACCCCGCTCCTACGAGCAGTACTTC | - | TRBJ2-7 | - | TRBV28
CSVTGTGINSGANVLTF | TGCAGCGTCACCGGAACAGGGATAAACTCTGGGGCCAACGTCCTGACTTTC | - | TRBJ2-6 | few | TRBV29-1
CASSEGTGGLSNQPQHF | TGTGCCAGCTCAGAGGGGACAGGGGGTTTGAGCAATCAGCCCCAGCATTTT | TRBD1 | TRBJ1-5 | many | TRBV18
CATAPKAGAFYEQYF | TGTGCCACCGCCCCCAAGGCGGGAGCTTTTTACGAGCAGTACTTC | TRBD2 | TRBJ2-7 | many | TRBV7-2
CASLGLQNQPQHF | TGTGCCAGCTTAGGACTCCAAAATCAGCCCCAGCATTTT | - | TRBJ1-5 | - | TRBV2
CASSPPTEWSEQYF | TGTGCCAGCTCCCCACCTACAGAGTGGTCCGAGCAGTACTTC | - | TRBJ2-7 | many | TRBV18
CASSRRLGPPDTQYF | TGTGCTAGCAGTCGAAGACTAGGTCCCCCAGATACGCAGTATTTT | - | TRBJ2-3 | once | TRBV7-7
CASSQPLGVGIYGYTF | TGTGCCAGCAGCCAGCCTTTAGGGGTAGGGATCTATGGCTACACCTTC | - | TRBJ1-2 | many | TRBV3-1
CASSKREGLETQYF | TGTGCCAGTAGTAAGCGGGAAGGGCTAGAGACCCAGTACTTC | TRBD2 | TRBJ2-5 | many | TRBV19
CASSAGKTAGANVLTF | TGTGCCAGTAGTGCAGGGAAGACTGCTGGGGCCAACGTCCTGACTTTC | - | TRBJ2-6 | few | TRBV19
CASSFRGLNQPQHF | TGTGCCAGCAGTTTTAGGGGCCTCAATCAGCCCCAGCATTTT | - | TRBJ1-5 | medium-sized | TRBV12-3/TRBV12-4
CSAPRSSQETQYF | TGCAGTGCCCCGAGGTCCAGTCAAGAGACCCAGTACTTC | - | TRBJ2-5 | many | TRBV20-1
CAWTRQGTYNEQFF | TGTGCCTGGACGCGGCAGGGAACTTACAATGAGCAGTTCTTC | - | TRBJ2-1 | many | TRBV30
CASSYTSSTDTQYF | TGTGCCAGCAGTTACACTAGCAGCACAGATACGCAGTATTTT | - | TRBJ2-3 | medium-sized | TRBV6-6
CASSGGETQYF | TGTGCCAGCAGTGGGGGGGAGACCCAGTACTTC | - | TRBJ2-5 | - | TRBV2
CASSSRTDTQYF | TGTGCCAGCAGTTCGCGCACAGATACGCAGTATTTT | - | TRBJ2-3 | many | TRBV28
CASSFTGTSQDTQYF | TGCGCCAGCAGCTTCACCGGGACTAGTCAAGATACGCAGTATTTT | TRBD2 | TRBJ2-3 | many | TRBV5-1
CASSPGGKGDTEAFF | TGTGCCAGCAGCCCTGGGGGGAAAGGGGACACTGAAGCTTTCTTT | - | TRBJ1-1 | many | TRBV7-9
CASRRDSTSYEQYF | TGTGCCAGCAGACGTGACAGTACCTCCTACGAGCAGTACTTC | - | TRBJ2-7 | few | TRBV6-2/TRBV6-3
CASSSGSTETQYF | TGTGCCAGCAGTTCGGGCAGCACAGAGACCCAGTACTTC | - | TRBJ2-5 | medium-sized | TRBV27
CASSPDRGWSGYTF | TGTGCCAGCAGTCCCGACAGGGGGTGGTCTGGCTACACCTTC | TRBD1 | TRBJ1-2 | many | TRBV28
CASSLDGGYNEQFF | TGTGCCAGCAGCTTAGACGGGGGTTACAATGAGCAGTTCTTC | - | TRBJ2-1 | medium-sized | TRBV7-2
CAWSDQIHRDRAEAEAFF | TGTGCCTGGAGTGATCAAATACATAGGGACAGGGCGGAGGCTGAAGCTTTCTTT | TRBD1 | TRBJ1-1 | many | TRBV30
CAWSGAGGTDTQYF | TGTGCCTGGAGTGGGGCAGGGGGCACAGATACGCAGTATTTT | - | TRBJ2-3 | few | TRBV30
CASSPSRLAKNIQYF | TGCGCCAGCAGCCCAAGTCGGCTAGCCAAAAACATTCAGTACTTC | - | TRBJ2-4 | medium-sized | TRBV4-3
CASSPEAVYEQYF | TGTGCCAGCTCACCAGAAGCGGTCTACGAGCAGTACTTC | - | TRBJ2-7 | many | TRBV18
CASSSGLRTDTQYF | TGTGCCAGCAGTTCCGGGCTACGCACAGATACGCAGTATTTT | - | TRBJ2-3 | many | TRBV12-3/TRBV12-4
CASSVGDQPQHF | TGTGCCAGCAGCGTAGGTGATCAGCCCCAGCATTTT | - | TRBJ1-5 | few | TRBV2
CASSLWTVTGELFF | TGTGCCAGCAGCCTGTGGACCGTGACCGGGGAGCTGTTTTTT | - | TRBJ2-2 | many | TRBV14
CASSRDSSETQYF | TGTGCCAGCAGCCGGGACTCCTCAGAGACCCAGTACTTC | - | TRBJ2-5 | medium-sized | TRBV7-9
CASSFWQTYEQYF | TGTGCCAGCAGTTTTTGGCAGACCTACGAGCAGTACTTC | - | TRBJ2-7 | many | TRBV12-3/TRBV12-4
CASSKGLALSLYNEQFF | TGTGCCAGCAGTAAGGGACTAGCCCTCTCCCTATACAATGAGCAGTTCTTC | TRBD2 | TRBJ2-1 | medium-sized | TRBV12-3/TRBV12-4
CASSRQGGANTEAFF | TGTGCCAGCAGCCGACAAGGGGGTGCGAACACTGAAGCTTTCTTT | - | TRBJ1-1 | medium-sized | TRBV6-1
CASSSGLAAYEQYF | TGCGCCAGCAGCTCGGGACTAGCTGCCTACGAGCAGTACTTC | TRBD2 | TRBJ2-7 | many | TRBV5-1
CASTPTVLDIQYF | TGTGCCAGCACCCCGACAGTCCTGGACATTCAGTACTTC | - | TRBJ2-4 | many | TRBV2
CASSSSGTGAGELFF | TGTGCCAGTAGTAGCTCCGGGACAGGGGCCGGGGAGCTGTTTTTT | TRBD1 | TRBJ2-2 | many | TRBV19
CASSIRAGATDTQYF | TGTGCCAGTAGTATACGAGCGGGGGCGACAGATACGCAGTATTTT | TRBD2 | TRBJ2-3 | - | TRBV19
CASSLLGGNQPQHF | TGTGCCAGCAGCTTATTAGGGGGTAATCAGCCCCAGCATTTT | - | TRBJ1-5 | few | TRBV7-9
CASSPTRLAGREQYF | TGTGCCAGCTCACCAACCAGACTAGCGGGTCGGGAGCAGTACTTC | TRBD2 | TRBJ2-7 | many | TRBV18
CASSRTAARETQYF | TGTGCCAGTAGCCGGACGGCAGCACGGGAGACCCAGTACTTC | - | TRBJ2-5 | - | TRBV19
CSATRDMGNQPQHF | TGCAGTGCTACGAGGGACATGGGCAATCAGCCCCAGCATTTT | - | TRBJ1-5 | - | TRBV20-1
CASTQGTAPWAFF | TGTGCCAGCACCCAGGGGACCGCGCCATGGGCTTTCTTT | - | TRBJ1-1 | - | TRBV7-9
CASSYGRETQYF | TGTGCCAGCAGTTACGGGCGAGAGACCCAGTACTTC | - | TRBJ2-5 | many | TRBV6-5
CASSLEWDGDTDTQYF | TGTGCCAGCAGTTTAGAATGGGACGGAGACACAGATACGCAGTATTTT | - | TRBJ2-3 | many | TRBV28
CSARVQRATDTQYF | TGCAGTGCTAGAGTCCAACGGGCCACAGATACGCAGTATTTT | - | TRBJ2-3 | many | TRBV20-1
CASSTSGSDTGELFF | TGTGCCAGCAGCACAAGCGGGAGCGACACCGGGGAGCTGTTTTTT | TRBD2 | TRBJ2-2 | medium-sized | TRBV7-6
CASSKTGGGGGQPQHF | TGTGCCAGCAGTAAGACAGGGGGCGGGGGTGGTCAGCCCCAGCATTTT | TRBD1 | TRBJ1-5 | many | TRBV12-3/TRBV12-4
CAWGRNRQETQYF | TGTGCCTGGGGACGGAATAGACAAGAGACCCAGTACTTC | - | TRBJ2-5 | - | TRBV30
CSVEVQRQALYGYTF | TGCAGCGTTGAAGTTCAGAGGCAGGCCCTCTATGGCTACACCTTC | - | TRBJ1-2 | medium-sized | TRBV29-1